The 8 T cell receptor beta chains listed next were all sequenced from one sample in a study of early T cells in non-severe SARS-CoV-2 infection. TCRdb re-analysed the 5' RACE reads in MiXCR, keeping a single row per CDR3 protein. The table includes about 110,000 distinct CDR3 sequences, 11% detected once. The sample was whole blood. The origin of the receptors is an adult who was a healthcare worker with PCR-confirmed SARS-CoV-2 infection or an uninfected control (not recorded which).

As concerns this clonotype: A much larger clone sits a single nucleotide away, making a read error possible. The chain carries TRBV28 and TRBJ1-4, with TRBD1 matching over 8 bases. The length of the CDR3 is 15 residues. In germline, CDR1 is MDHEN, CDR2 SYDVKM. CDR3 region: CASRTLGQGDENLFF. The CDR3 DNA reads TGTGCCAGCAGGACGCTCGGACAGGGTGATGAAAATCTGTTTTTT.

This clonotype was recorded many times. This chain links TRBV28 with TRBJ2-1; 11 positions agree with TRBD2. Germline V gene data show CDR1 as MDHEN and CDR2 as SYDVKM. Germline trimming cut 5 bases from V and 10 bases from J; bases unmatched to any gene: 10. The CDR3 sequence is 15 residues long. CDR3 protein: CASSPIAGGSLEQFF. In DNA form, the CDR3 reads TGTGCCAGCAGTCCTATAGCGGGAGGGTCGTTGGAGCAGTTCTTC.

CDR3 residues: CASSKTRRVPGELFF. As DNA, the CDR3 is TGTGCCAGCAGCAAGACCAGGAGGGTGCCCGGGGAGCTGTTTTTT. This chain links TRBV11-2 with TRBJ2-2; perhaps TRBD2 as D (6 bases). Trimming cost V 5 bases and J 6 bases, with 16 bases left between them. CDR3 length equals 15 residues. Germline CDR1 and CDR2: SGHAT and FQNNGV.

This clonotype was seen at least ten times. The V and J genes are TRBV6-6 and TRBJ1-5, with D perhaps matching TRBD1 (5 bases). V was trimmed by 6 bases and J by 6 bases, leaving 12 bases between them. Germline CDR1 is MNHNY and CDR2 is SVGAGI (reference sequence). The CDR3 is made up of 13 amino acids. The CDR3 reads CASSRQRSQPQHF. The CDR3 nucleotides are TGTGCCAGCAGCCGACAGCGGAGTCAGCCCCAGCATTTT.

This clonotype was seen only a few times. This chain joins TRBV20-1 and TRBJ1-5; TRBD1 aligns across 7 bases. The CDR3 consists of 14 residues. Germline CDR1 reads DFQATT; CDR2 reads SNEGSKA (reference sequence). V lost 5 bases and J lost 5; bases outside the gene matches: 9. In nucleotides, the CDR3 is TGCAGTGCTGTAGACAGGGTGGCGTATCAGCCCCAGCATTTT. This encodes CSAVDRVAYQPQHF.

This clonotype was seen repeatedly, ten times or more. V gene TRBV5-6 combines with J gene TRBJ2-1; the D is unclear. Trimming took off 0 bases at V and 1 base at J, with 5 bases between the two ends. Germline CDR1 is SGHDT and CDR2 is YYEEEE. The length of the CDR3 is 14 residues. Here the CDR3 DNA reads TGTGCCAGCAGCTTGGGTACATCCTACAATGAGCAGTTCTTC. Amino acid sequence: CASSLGTSYNEQFF.

This clonotype occurred many times. The rearrangement joins TRBV7-8 to TRBJ1-1; D gene ambiguous. CDR1 is SGHVS and CDR2 is FQNEAQ in the germline V gene. V was trimmed by 4 bases and J by 11 bases, leaving 14 bases between them. This CDR3 is 12 amino acids long. The CDR3 nucleotides are TGTGCCAGCAGCTCCGGGCCGACCGGGGCTTTCTTT. It yields the protein CASSSGPTGAFF.

This sequence joins TRBV29-1 and TRBJ2-1; D unresolved. This CDR3 comprises 10 residues. The V gene lost 5 bases and the J gene lost 5 bases, with 4 bases spanning the gap. Germline-derived CDR1 and CDR2 are SQVTM and ANQGSEA. The CDR3: CSVRNNEQFF. The CDR3 bases are TGCAGCGTTCGGAACAATGAGCAGTTCTTC.